This is a list of T cell receptor beta chains from one sample in a study of blood T cell repertoires in COVID-19. Some clones are missing from TCRdb's copy, which holds only in-frame ones; the method was immunoSEQ multiplex PCR. This sample has some 11,000 clones, with roughly 76% found just once. Sequencing was carried out using peripheral blood. These receptors were collected from a human donor in a cohort sampled during active COVID-19. Each CDR3 is given with its conserved first and last residue. D genes are given only for firm matches. The size field is filled for only some rows; it gives once, few, many or a size class.

clone_size	v_call	j_call	d_call	cdr3_aa	cdr3_nt
NA	TRBV5-1	TRBJ2-2	TRBD1	CASSSTRTGGNTGELFF	TGCGCCAGCAGCTCGACTCGGACAGGGGGGAACACCGGGGAGCTGTTTTTT
NA	TRBV11-2	TRBJ1-6	NA	CASSNDRGYNSPLHF	TGTGCCAGCAGTAACGACAGAGGCTATAATTCACCCCTCCACTTT
NA	TRBV7-2	TRBJ2-4	TRBD2	CASSLGLAGAKNIQYF	TGTGCCAGCAGCTTAGGACTAGCGGGAGCCAAAAACATTCAGTACTTC
NA	TRBV5-4	TRBJ2-3	TRBD2	CASRNRLAGSGDTQYF	TGTGCCAGCAGGAACCGACTAGCGGGGTCTGGGGATACGCAGTATTTT
NA	TRBV15	TRBJ1-5	NA	CATSRDRQPQHF	TGTGCCACCAGCAGAGATCGGCAGCCCCAGCATTTT
few	TRBV19	TRBJ2-1	NA	CASTLGTNEQFF	TGTGCCAGTACCCTAGGGACTAATGAGCAGTTCTTC
NA	TRBV7-2	TRBJ1-2	TRBD1	CASRPGTGTGYTF	TGTGCCAGCAGACCCGGGACAGGGACTGGCTACACCTTC
NA	TRBV7-9	TRBJ1-3	NA	CASSLAGAGAGNTIYF	TGTGCCAGCAGCTTAGCGGGGGCAGGGGCTGGAAACACCATATATTTT
NA	TRBV6-5	TRBJ1-4	NA	CASSFSTNEKLFF	TGTGCCAGCAGTTTCTCAACTAATGAAAAACTGTTTTTT
few	TRBV5-8	TRBJ2-3	TRBD2	CASSLGLAGDTDTQYF	TGTGCCAGCAGCTTAGGATTAGCGGGGGACACAGATACGCAGTATTTT
once	TRBV28	TRBJ1-2	TRBD1	CASLSWGTANYGYTF	TGTGCCAGCCTGAGTTGGGGGACAGCAAACTATGGCTACACCTTC
NA	TRBV27	TRBJ2-7	TRBD2	CASSLFPNRLAGGGEQYF	TGTGCCAGCAGTTTATTCCCAAACCGACTAGCGGGAGGAGGCGAGCAGTACTTC
NA	TRBV7-2	TRBJ2-7	NA	CASSLRPPGSYEQYF	TGTGCCAGCAGCCTAAGGCCCCCGGGGAGCTACGAGCAGTACTTC
NA	TRBV5-6	TRBJ2-1	TRBD1	CASRDRGGPSRYNEQFF	TGTGCCAGCAGGGACAGGGGGGGGCCTAGCCGTTACAATGAGCAGTTCTTC
NA	TRBV7-9	TRBJ1-1	TRBD1	CASSDRGPAEAFF	TGTGCCAGCAGCGATAGGGGGCCAGCTGAAGCTTTCTTT
NA	TRBV9	TRBJ2-3	TRBD2	CASSGPGLARPSTQYF	TGTGCCAGCAGCGGACCGGGACTAGCAAGGCCAAGTACGCAGTATTTT
NA	TRBV7-9	TRBJ1-2	TRBD1	CASSARTGENYGYTF	TGTGCCAGCAGCGCTCGGACAGGGGAGAACTATGGCTACACCTTC
few	TRBV15	TRBJ2-1	NA	CATSRDSYNEQFF	TGTGCCACCAGCAGGGACAGTTACAATGAGCAGTTCTTC
NA	TRBV5-6	TRBJ2-4	NA	CASSSLRADKNIQYF	TGTGCCAGCAGCTCCCTCAGGGCCGATAAAAACATTCAGTACTTC
NA	TRBV11-2	TRBJ1-2	TRBD1	CASSLGQGLYYGYTF	TGTGCCAGCAGCTTAGGACAGGGCCTCTACTATGGCTACACCTTC
NA	TRBV12-5	TRBJ2-3	TRBD2	CASGSKSGGSTDTQYF	TGTGCTAGTGGTAGCAAGAGCGGGGGGAGCACAGATACGCAGTATTTT
NA	TRBV28	TRBJ1-4	NA	CASRSGANDEKLFF	TGTGCCAGCCGGTCAGGGGCGAATGATGAAAAACTGTTTTTT
NA	TRBV5-1	TRBJ2-5	TRBD1	CASSFRDRRETQYF	TGCGCCAGCAGCTTCCGGGACAGGAGAGAGACCCAGTACTTC
once	TRBV11-2	TRBJ2-7	NA	CASSHGQSYEQYF	TGTGCCAGCAGTCACGGACAGAGCTACGAGCAGTACTTC
once	TRBV7-8	TRBJ2-3	NA	CASSSLDTQYF	TGTGCCAGCAGCTCACTAGATACGCAGTATTTT
NA	TRBV28	TRBJ1-2	NA	CASSFSGRNGYTF	TGTGCCAGCAGTTTTTCGGGGAGGAATGGCTACACCTTC
once	TRBV10-3	TRBJ1-5	NA	CAIGRESNQPQHF	TGTGCCATCGGCAGGGAAAGCAATCAGCCCCAGCATTTT
NA	TRBV30	TRBJ2-7	NA	CAWSGTVTGQYF	TGTGCCTGGAGTGGGACAGTTACAGGGCAGTACTTC
NA	TRBV6-6	TRBJ2-2	NA	CASTGDFNTGELFF	TGTGCCAGCACGGGAGACTTTAACACCGGGGAGCTGTTTTTT
NA	TRBV6-5	TRBJ1-2	NA	CATRKAAGRTYTF	TGTGCCACCCGGAAGGCGGCAGGGCGGACCTACACCTTC
NA	TRBV24-1	TRBJ2-5	TRBD1	CATSDSRGPETQYF	TGTGCCACCAGTGACTCCAGGGGGCCCGAGACCCAGTACTTC
NA	TRBV6-5	TRBJ2-7	NA	CASSFRTMGSEQYF	TGTGCCAGCAGTTTCCGGACCATGGGGAGCGAGCAGTACTTC
NA	TRBV6-2/TRBV6-3	TRBJ2-7	NA	CASSSQGYEQYF	TGTGCCAGCAGTTCGCAGGGTTACGAGCAGTACTTC
few	TRBV30	TRBJ1-4	NA	CAWSPWTATNEKLFF	TGTGCCTGGAGTCCCTGGACAGCAACTAATGAAAAACTGTTTTTT
NA	TRBV28	TRBJ2-1	TRBD1	CASSSSGTGYYNEQFF	TGTGCCAGCAGTTCGTCCGGGACAGGGTATTACAATGAGCAGTTCTTC
few	TRBV5-3	TRBJ1-1	TRBD1	CARSLEGAWTEAFF	TGTGCCAGAAGCTTGGAGGGGGCTTGGACTGAAGCTTTCTTT
medium-sized	TRBV7-6	TRBJ2-2	TRBD1	CASSTTGGHGELFF	TGTGCCAGCAGCACCACAGGGGGCCACGGGGAGCTGTTTTTT
NA	TRBV27	TRBJ2-1	TRBD2	CARTLKKLSGSSYNEQFF	TGTGCCAGGACGTTAAAAAAGCTTAGCGGGAGCTCCTACAATGAGCAGTTCTTC
NA	TRBV7-9	TRBJ2-3	TRBD1	CASSLDLDRADTQYF	TGTGCCAGCAGCTTAGATTTGGACAGGGCAGATACGCAGTATTTT
NA	TRBV11-3	TRBJ2-5	TRBD1	CASSAGQGAGETQYF	TGTGCCAGCAGCGCGGGACAGGGGGCCGGGGAGACCCAGTACTTC
NA	TRBV7-8	TRBJ2-7	NA	CASSGQYEQYF	TGTGCCAGCAGCGGCCAATACGAGCAGTACTTC
NA	TRBV7-9	TRBJ2-3	TRBD2	CASSLRGAGGAPGTQYF	TGTGCCAGCAGCTTAAGAGGAGCGGGGGGGGCCCCGGGGACGCAGTATTTT
NA	TRBV27	TRBJ2-7	TRBD1	CASRAGTGAYEQYF	TGTGCCAGCAGAGCCGGGACAGGGGCCTACGAGCAGTACTTC